This passage covers 25 T cell receptor beta chains from one sample sequenced in a study of PD-1 blockade in classical Hodgkin lymphoma. Generated by immunoSEQ multiplex PCR, the TCRdb table keeps only in-frame clones and is missing some. This repertoire shows some 100,000 clones, over 85% found once; its top ten account for less than 3.5%. All patients experienced relapse after autologous stem cell transplantation, and brentuximab vedotin exposure was variable. The source was peripheral blood mononuclear cells (PBMCs), collected at baseline. The receptors derive from a human donor with classical Hodgkin lymphoma.

This chain connects TRBV19 to TRBJ2-7, with D perhaps assigned TRBD1 or TRBD2 (5 bases each). From germline, CDR1 is LNHDA and CDR2 SQIVND (reference sequence). With 5 bases removed from V and 9 bases from J, the gap between germline ends came to 20 bases. This CDR3 has 14 residues. In DNA, the CDR3 is TGTGCCAGTAGTCCCCGAGACGGGACGTATGCGCAGTACTTC. Its protein is CASSPRDGTYAQYF.

The CDR3 region is CASSQGARDSYNEQFF. As DNA, the CDR3 is TGTGCCAGCAGCCAGGGGGCGCGGGACTCCTACAATGAGCAGTTCTTC. The gene calls are TRBV7-8 and TRBJ2-1; 8 positions agree with TRBD1. Germline values: CDR1 SGHVS, CDR2 FQNEAQ. The CDR3 extends over 16 amino acids. V was clipped by 5 bases and J by 0 bases; unmatched bases: 6.

The V gene is TRBV27, the J gene TRBJ2-3, with D possibly called TRBD1 or TRBD2 (5 bases each). Trimming removed 2 bases at V and 8 bases at J, with 17 bases between. Germline CDR1 reads MNHEY; CDR2 reads SMNVEV (reference sequence). The CDR3 is 15 residues long. The DNA for the CDR3 is TGTGCCAGCAGTTTAGGGGGTTCCTTTTTGAGTACGCAGTATTTT. Translated, it gives CASSLGGSFLSTQYF.

The table lists this clone with a count of one. V and J are TRBV25-1 and TRBJ1-4, with unresolved D. Trimming took off 2 bases at V and 7 bases at J, with 11 bases between the two ends. CDR1 is MGHDK and CDR2 is SYGVNS in the germline V gene. The length of the CDR3 is 14 residues. As DNA, the CDR3 is TGTGCCAGCAGTGAAGGGGTGGCCGCTGAAAAACTGTTTTTT. This codes for CASSEGVAAEKLFF.

The chain recombines TRBV4-1 with TRBJ2-5; 10 bases agree with TRBD2. The germline V gene encodes CDR1 MGHRA and CDR2 YSYEKL. The J segment lost 5 bases and the V segment lost 4 bases, leaving 7 bases of the junction unmatched. The CDR3 consists of 15 residues. The CDR3 is CASSRGTSDTETQYF. CDR3 nucleotides: TGCGCCAGCAGCCGCGGGACTAGCGATACGGAGACCCAGTACTTC.

CDR3 DNA sequence: TGTGCCAGCAGCCAAGATCTAAGCGGGTTCGGGGCATATGAGCAGTTCTTC. It specifies CASSQDLSGFGAYEQFF. This chain links TRBV14 with TRBJ2-1; D might be TRBD2 (6 bases). The CDR3 is 17 residues long. Germline values: CDR1 SGHDN, CDR2 FVKESK. The V gene lost 0 bases and the J gene lost 8 bases, with 20 bases spanning the gap.

This clone has a single count. The chain carries TRBV18 and TRBJ2-1; 11 bases agree with TRBD2. Trimming cost V 0 bases and J 3 bases; bases outside gene matches: 4. The length of the CDR3 is 17 residues. The germline V gene encodes CDR1 KGHSH and CDR2 LQKENI. CDR3 in amino acids: CASSPPGTSGIYNEQFF. The CDR3 DNA reads as TGTGCCAGCTCACCACCAGGGACTAGCGGAATCTACAATGAGCAGTTCTTC.

The CDR3 loop is CASIAGLADYNEQFF. CDR3 DNA sequence: TGTGCCAGCATAGCGGGGCTAGCGGACTACAATGAGCAGTTCTTC. This rearrangement joins TRBV27 to TRBJ2-1, with 8 bases identical to TRBD2. Germline V gene lookup returns CDR1 MNHEY and CDR2 SMNVEV (reference sequence). The CDR3 is 15 residues long. V was clipped by 7 bases and J by 3 bases; unmatched bases: 8.

The sample holds a few counts of this clone. The V gene is TRBV11-2, the J gene TRBJ1-1, with D hard to call. Trimming left V 1 base short and J 1 base short, with 19 bases between. Germline-derived CDR1 and CDR2 are SGHAT and FQNNGV. The CDR3 is 18 amino acids. The DNA for the CDR3 is TGTGCCAGCAGCTTAGGTAGAGGCCAGGCAGCGCCGAACACTGAAGCTTTCTTT. It codes for CASSLGRGQAAPNTEAFF.

The chain carries TRBV6-1 and TRBJ1-3; D is unresolved. With 7 bases removed from V and 5 bases from J, the gap between germline ends came to 6 bases. This CDR3 has 11 residues. The germline gives CDR1 MNHNS, CDR2 SASEGT. CDR3 loop: CASNRRNTIYF. Written as DNA, the CDR3 is TGTGCCAGCAATCGGAGAAACACCATATATTTT.

The rearrangement joins TRBV11-3 to TRBJ2-2; 13 bases fit TRBD2. The CDR3 runs to 16 residues. V lost 5 bases and J lost 5; bases outside the gene matches: 5. Germline V lookup: CDR1 SGHNT, CDR2 YENEEA. CDR3 in amino acids: CASSPGLAGATGELFF. CDR3 nucleotide sequence: TGTGCCAGCAGCCCCGGACTAGCGGGAGCAACCGGGGAGCTGTTTTTT. Looking up the rest from reference TRBV11-3 and TRBJ2-2 gives the full variable domain: EAGVVQSPRYKIIEKKQPVAFWCNPISGHNTLYWYLQNLGQGPELLIRYENEEAVDDSQLPKDRFSAERLKGVDSTLKIQPAELGDSAVYLCASSPGLAGATGELFFGEGSRLTVL.

The V gene is TRBV9, the J gene TRBJ2-1; D possibly corresponds to TRBD2 (6 bases). Germline assignment: CDR1 SGDLS and CDR2 YYNGEE. The V and J ends lost 4 bases and 13 bases respectively, with 21 bases between them. CDR3 length: 14 amino acids. CDR3 in DNA: TGTGCCAGCAGCTTCATCGGAGGGGACCCAACCCAGTTCTTC. It encodes CASSFIGGDPTQFF.

The gene calls are TRBV27 and TRBJ2-2, with no clear D. Per the germline V gene, CDR1 is MNHEY and CDR2 is SMNVEV (reference sequence). The length of the CDR3 is 14 residues. V shed 3 bases and J shed 6 bases, with 11 bases lying between them. The CDR3 coding sequence is TGTGCCAGCAGTTTGTCGCAGGACCCCGGGGAGCTGTTTTTT. It translates to CASSLSQDPGELFF.

This chain links TRBV6-1 with TRBJ2-7; tentatively, D is TRBD1 (6 bases). Deletions cut 6 bases from V and 2 bases from J, with 11 bases between. The CDR3 length is 13 residues. From germline, CDR1 is MNHNS and CDR2 SASEGT. CDR3 in DNA: TGTGCCAGCAGACAGGGCTTCCCCTACGAGCAGTACTTC. Its protein product is CASRQGFPYEQYF.

The chain combines TRBV5-4 with TRBJ2-7, with 8 bases that match TRBD1. This CDR3 is 14 amino acids long. V shed 2 bases and J 3 bases; nucleotides not matched to a gene: 4. Germline CDR1 and CDR2: SGHNT and YYREEE (reference sequence). CDR3 residues: CASSFGDRSYEQYF. CDR3 bases: TGTGCCAGCAGCTTCGGGGACAGGAGCTACGAGCAGTACTTC.

This clone was recorded only once. The V and J genes are TRBV9 and TRBJ2-1; 7 bases align to TRBD2. The CDR3 contains 16 residues. V lost 3 bases, J lost 3 bases, and 9 bases stayed unmatched. Germline CDR1 SGDLS, CDR2 YYNGEE. The CDR3: CASSADNRDYYNEQFF. As DNA, the CDR3 is TGTGCCAGCAGCGCCGACAACCGGGACTACTACAATGAGCAGTTCTTC.

J is TRBJ2-3 and V is TRBV10-3; tentatively, D is TRBD1 (6 bases). V was cut by 4 bases and J by 2 bases, with 28 bases left in between. Germline CDR1 and CDR2: ENHRY and SYGVKD. The CDR3 sequence is 20 residues long. This chain's CDR3 is CAISGGAERRNDRPTDTQYF. The CDR3 nucleotides read TGTGCCATCAGTGGAGGTGCTGAACGAAGAAACGACAGGCCCACAGATACGCAGTATTTT.

This rearrangement joins TRBV28 to TRBJ2-2; 8 bases fit TRBD1. This CDR3 is 17 amino acids long. The V gene end was trimmed by 1 base and the J gene end by 5 bases; junction bases not matched to a gene: 9. Germline V gene sequence: CDR1 MDHEN, CDR2 SYDVKM. The CDR3 spells CASSLFPGGGSTGELFF. CDR3 sequence (DNA): TGTGCCAGCAGTTTATTTCCAGGGGGCGGGTCGACCGGGGAGCTGTTTTTT.

This chain uses TRBV2 with TRBJ1-1, with TRBD1 as a possible D gene (5 bases). V lost 6 bases, J lost 5 bases, and 19 bases lay in between. Germline values: CDR1 SNHLY, CDR2 FYNNEI. There are 15 residues in the CDR3. The CDR3 sequence: CASRSWQGRGTEAFF. The CDR3 coding sequence is TGTGCCAGCAGGAGTTGGCAGGGTCGAGGGACTGAAGCTTTCTTT.

The chain links TRBV6-5 to TRBJ2-1, with 9 positions matching TRBD2. CDR3 size: 15 residues. Germline V gene sequence: CDR1 MNHEY, CDR2 SVGAGI. V dropped 3 bases and J dropped 6; count of bases not matched to a gene: 6. The CDR3 nucleotides are TGTGCCAGCAGTTATGATAGCGGGAGTCTCAATGAGCAGTTCTTC. It codes for CASSYDSGSLNEQFF.

CDR3 residues: CASSQEGTSGYTDTQYF. DNA for the CDR3: TGTGCCAGCAGCCAAGAAGGAACTAGCGGGTACACAGATACGCAGTATTTT. The rearrangement uses TRBV4-2 and TRBJ2-3; 9 nucleotides match TRBD2. CDR1 LGHNA and CDR2 YNFKEQ come from the germline V gene. CDR3 size: 17 residues. V was pared by 0 bases and J by 2 bases, with 6 bases of the junction left unmatched.

J is TRBJ2-7 and V is TRBV10-3, with D perhaps TRBD1 (6 bases). Germline V lookup: CDR1 ENHRY, CDR2 SYGVKD. The germline V and J ends were trimmed by 5 bases and 4 bases, with 9 bases remaining between them. This CDR3 has 12 amino acids. CDR3 nucleotides: TGTGCCATCAGTATTACAGGGTACGAGCAGTACTTC. It codes for CAISITGYEQYF.

The chain recombines TRBV6-1 with TRBJ2-1, with a tentative D call TRBD2 (5 bases). Deletions cut 6 bases from V and 5 bases from J, with 11 bases between. The germline CDR1 and CDR2 sequences are MNHNS and SASEGT. There are 13 residues in the CDR3. CDR3 DNA: TGTGCCAGCAGACTAGACGGGAACAATGAGCAGTTCTTC. Its translation: CASRLDGNNEQFF.

The chain couples TRBV18 to TRBJ1-1, with D hard to call. CDR1 is KGHSH and CDR2 is LQKENI in the germline V gene. V shed 3 bases and J shed 8 bases, with 10 bases lying between them. This CDR3 has 12 amino acids. CDR3 residues: CASSPGPIEAFF. In nucleotides, the CDR3 is TGTGCCAGCTCACCTGGCCCGATCGAAGCTTTCTTT.

The rearrangement joins TRBV7-2 to TRBJ1-2, with a tentative D call TRBD1 (5 bases). The CDR3 length is 16 residues. In germline, CDR1 is SGHTA, CDR2 FQGNSA. The germline V and J ends were trimmed by 2 bases and 7 bases, with 20 bases remaining between them. The CDR3 coding sequence is TGTGCCAGCAGCTTAACGGTCAGGGAGTGGTTTGGTGGCTACACCTTC. This codes for CASSLTVREWFGGYTF.